The present TCR beta chain was sequenced within a study of T-cell reconstitution after alpha-beta-depleted transplantation in children. The CDR3 covers 15 residues. V lost 4 bases to trimming and J lost 4 bases; unmatched junction nucleotides: 7. Germline lookup yields CDR1 SGHRS and CDR2 YFSETQ. There are a few counts of this clonotype. Unique molecular identifiers were incorporated when the TCRbeta library was constructed. TCRdb itself ran the PCR reads through MiXCR, one entry per CDR3 protein. This table holds some 500,000 distinct CDR3 sequences, around 19% found once. This TCR was sampled from a human donor who donated a stem cell graft to a child with acute lymphoblastic leukemia. The source material was PBMCs from the stem cell graft donor, sampled from the stem cell graft. The chain has TRBV5-1 and TRBJ2-2; 7 positions agree with TRBD1. The CDR3 sequence: CASSPRQGPTGELFF. The CDR3 nucleotides are TGCGCCAGCAGCCCCCGACAGGGACCCACCGGGGAGCTGTTTTTT.